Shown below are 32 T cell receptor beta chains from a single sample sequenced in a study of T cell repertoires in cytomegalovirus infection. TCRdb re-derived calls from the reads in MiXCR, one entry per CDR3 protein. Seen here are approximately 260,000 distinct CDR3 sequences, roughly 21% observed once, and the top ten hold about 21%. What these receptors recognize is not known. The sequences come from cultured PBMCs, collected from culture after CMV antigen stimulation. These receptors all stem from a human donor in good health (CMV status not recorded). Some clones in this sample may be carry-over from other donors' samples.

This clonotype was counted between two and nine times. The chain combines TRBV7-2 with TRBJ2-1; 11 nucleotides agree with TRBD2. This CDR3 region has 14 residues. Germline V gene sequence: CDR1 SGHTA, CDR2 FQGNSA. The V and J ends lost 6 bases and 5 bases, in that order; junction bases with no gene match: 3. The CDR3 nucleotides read TGTGCCAGCAGGCAGACTAGCGGGAACAATGAGCAGTTCTTC. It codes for CASRQTSGNNEQFF. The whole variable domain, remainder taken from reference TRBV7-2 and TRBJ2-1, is GAGVSQSPSNKVTEKGKDVELRCDPISGHTALYWYRQSLGQGLEFLIYFQGNSAPDKSGLPSDRFSAERTGGSVSTLTIQRTQQEDSAVYLCASRQTSGNNEQFFGPGTRLTVL.

CDR3 nucleotide sequence: TGTGCCAGCAGTTATACCATTAGCTTAGCGGGAGTCTACAATGAGCAGTTCTTC. Its translation: CASSYTISLAGVYNEQFF. The gene calls are TRBV6-2 or TRBV6-3 and TRBJ2-1, with 9 bases fitting TRBD2. Per the germline V gene, CDR1 is MNHEY and CDR2 is SVGEGT. The J segment lost 3 bases and the V segment lost 3 bases, leaving 12 bases of the junction unmatched. There are 18 residues in the CDR3.

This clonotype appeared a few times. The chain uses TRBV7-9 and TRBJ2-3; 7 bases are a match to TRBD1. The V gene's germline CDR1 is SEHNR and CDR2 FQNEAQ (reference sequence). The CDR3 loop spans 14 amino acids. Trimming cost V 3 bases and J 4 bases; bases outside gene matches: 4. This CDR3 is CASSFDRAADTQYF. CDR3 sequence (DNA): TGTGCCAGCAGCTTTGACAGGGCCGCAGATACGCAGTATTTT.

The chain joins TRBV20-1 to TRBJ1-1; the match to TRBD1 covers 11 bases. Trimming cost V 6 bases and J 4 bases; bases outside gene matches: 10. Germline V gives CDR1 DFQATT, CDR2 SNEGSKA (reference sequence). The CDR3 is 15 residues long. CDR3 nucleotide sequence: TGCAGTGCCCCCGGAGCGGGACAGGGGGTCACTGAAGCTTTCTTT. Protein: CSAPGAGQGVTEAFF.

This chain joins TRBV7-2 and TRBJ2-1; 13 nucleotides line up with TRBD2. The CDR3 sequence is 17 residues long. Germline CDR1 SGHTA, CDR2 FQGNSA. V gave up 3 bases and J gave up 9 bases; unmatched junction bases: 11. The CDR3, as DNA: TGTGCCAGCAGCTTCCCGACTAGCGGGAGGCCACGGGGTGAGCAGTTCTTC. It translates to CASSFPTSGRPRGEQFF.

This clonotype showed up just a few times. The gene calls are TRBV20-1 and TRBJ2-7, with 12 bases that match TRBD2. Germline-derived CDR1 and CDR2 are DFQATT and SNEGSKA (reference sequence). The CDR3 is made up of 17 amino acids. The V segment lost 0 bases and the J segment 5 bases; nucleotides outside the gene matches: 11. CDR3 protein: CSARDPLRLAGEHEQYF. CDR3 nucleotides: TGCAGTGCTAGAGACCCCCTCAGACTAGCGGGAGAGCACGAGCAGTACTTC.

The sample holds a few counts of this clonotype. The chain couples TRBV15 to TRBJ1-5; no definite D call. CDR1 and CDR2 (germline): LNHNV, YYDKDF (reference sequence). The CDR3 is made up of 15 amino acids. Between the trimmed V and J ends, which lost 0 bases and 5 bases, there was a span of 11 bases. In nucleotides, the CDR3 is TGTGCCACCAGCAGAGATTCAGGAGTACATCAGCCCCAGCATTTT. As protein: CATSRDSGVHQPQHF.

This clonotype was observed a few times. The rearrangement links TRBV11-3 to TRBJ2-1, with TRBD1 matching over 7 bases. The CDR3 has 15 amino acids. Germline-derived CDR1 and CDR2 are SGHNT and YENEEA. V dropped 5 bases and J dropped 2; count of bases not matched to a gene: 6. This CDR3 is CASSADRDTYNEQFF. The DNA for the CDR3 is TGTGCCAGCAGCGCAGACAGGGATACCTACAATGAGCAGTTCTTC.

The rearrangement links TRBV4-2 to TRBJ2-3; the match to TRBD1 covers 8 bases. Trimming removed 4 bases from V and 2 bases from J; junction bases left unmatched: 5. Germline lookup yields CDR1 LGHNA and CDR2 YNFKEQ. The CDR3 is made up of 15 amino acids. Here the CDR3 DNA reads TGTGCCAGCAGCCCGTGGACAGGGAACACAGATACGCAGTATTTT. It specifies CASSPWTGNTDTQYF.

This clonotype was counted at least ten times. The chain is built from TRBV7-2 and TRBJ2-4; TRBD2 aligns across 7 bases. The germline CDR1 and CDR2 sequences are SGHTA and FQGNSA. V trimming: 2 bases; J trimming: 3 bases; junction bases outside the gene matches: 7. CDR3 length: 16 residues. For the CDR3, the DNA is TGTGCCAGCAGCTTAATCGCGGGAGTGGGCAAAAACATTCAGTACTTC. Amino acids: CASSLIAGVGKNIQYF. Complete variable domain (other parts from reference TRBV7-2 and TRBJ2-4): GAGVSQSPSNKVTEKGKDVELRCDPISGHTALYWYRQSLGQGLEFLIYFQGNSAPDKSGLPSDRFSAERTGGSVSTLTIQRTQQEDSAVYLCASSLIAGVGKNIQYFGAGTRLSVL.

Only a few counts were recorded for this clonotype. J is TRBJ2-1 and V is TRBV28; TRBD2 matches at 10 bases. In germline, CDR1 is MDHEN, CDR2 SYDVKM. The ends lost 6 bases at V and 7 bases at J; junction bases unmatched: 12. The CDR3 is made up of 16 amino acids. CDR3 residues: CASSLSLAGDRNEQFF. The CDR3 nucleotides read TGTGCCAGCAGCCTCTCTCTAGCGGGAGACCGTAATGAGCAGTTCTTC.

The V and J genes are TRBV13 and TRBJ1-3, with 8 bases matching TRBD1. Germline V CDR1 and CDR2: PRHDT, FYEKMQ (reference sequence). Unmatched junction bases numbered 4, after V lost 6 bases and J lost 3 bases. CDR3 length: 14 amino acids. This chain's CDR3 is CASRFRGLGNTIYF. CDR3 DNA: TGTGCCAGCAGATTCAGGGGGCTTGGAAACACCATATATTTT.

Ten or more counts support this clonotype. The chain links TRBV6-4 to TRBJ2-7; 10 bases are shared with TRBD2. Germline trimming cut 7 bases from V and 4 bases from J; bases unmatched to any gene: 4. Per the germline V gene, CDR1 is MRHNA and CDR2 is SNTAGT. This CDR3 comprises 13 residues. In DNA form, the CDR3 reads TGTGCCAGCACCCTAGCGGGAGAGTACGAGCAGTACGTC. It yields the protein CASTLAGEYEQYV.

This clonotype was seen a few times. The CDR3 reads CASRIQGRDEQFF. DNA for the CDR3: TGTGCCAGCAGAATACAGGGGAGGGATGAGCAGTTCTTC. The chain uses TRBV6-1 and TRBJ2-1; TRBD1 or TRBD2 may be the D gene (7 bases each). Trimming took 6 bases from V and 8 from J, leaving 14 bases between them. The germline gives CDR1 MNHNS, CDR2 SASEGT. This CDR3 comprises 13 residues.

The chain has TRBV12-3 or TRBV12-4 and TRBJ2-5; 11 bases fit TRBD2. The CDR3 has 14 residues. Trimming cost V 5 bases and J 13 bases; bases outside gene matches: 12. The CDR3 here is CASSPLAGAAPRYF. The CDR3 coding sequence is TGTGCCAGCAGTCCACTAGCGGGAGCCGCCCCCAGGTACTTC.

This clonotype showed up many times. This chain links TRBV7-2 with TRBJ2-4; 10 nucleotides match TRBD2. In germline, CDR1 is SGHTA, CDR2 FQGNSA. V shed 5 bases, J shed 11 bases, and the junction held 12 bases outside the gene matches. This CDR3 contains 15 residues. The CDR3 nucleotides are TGTGCCAGCAGCCCGAGGCCACTAGCGGGATCCCTTCAGTACTTC. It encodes CASSPRPLAGSLQYF. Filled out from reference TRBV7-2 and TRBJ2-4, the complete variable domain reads GAGVSQSPSNKVTEKGKDVELRCDPISGHTALYWYRQSLGQGLEFLIYFQGNSAPDKSGLPSDRFSAERTGGSVSTLTIQRTQQEDSAVYLCASSPRPLAGSLQYFGAGTRLSVL.

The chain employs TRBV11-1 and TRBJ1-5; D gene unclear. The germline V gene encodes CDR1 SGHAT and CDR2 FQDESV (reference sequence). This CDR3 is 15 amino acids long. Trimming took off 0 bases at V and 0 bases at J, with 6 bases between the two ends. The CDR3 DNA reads TGTGCCAGCAGCTTAGCCAAGTATAGCAATCAGCCCCAGCATTTT. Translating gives CASSLAKYSNQPQHF.

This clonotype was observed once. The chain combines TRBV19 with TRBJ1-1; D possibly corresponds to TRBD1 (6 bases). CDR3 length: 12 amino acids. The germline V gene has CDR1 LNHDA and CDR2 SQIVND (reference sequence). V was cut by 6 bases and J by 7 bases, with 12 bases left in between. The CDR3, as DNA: TGTGCCAGTAGGGACAGTTACGATGAAGCTTTCTTT. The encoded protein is CASRDSYDEAFF.

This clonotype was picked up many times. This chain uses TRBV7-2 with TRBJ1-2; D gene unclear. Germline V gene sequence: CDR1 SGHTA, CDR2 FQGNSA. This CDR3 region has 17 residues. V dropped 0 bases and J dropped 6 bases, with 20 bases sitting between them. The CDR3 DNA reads TGTGCCAGCAGCTTAGCTACGACACAGACCCCCAACGATGGCTACACCTTC. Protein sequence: CASSLATTQTPNDGYTF.

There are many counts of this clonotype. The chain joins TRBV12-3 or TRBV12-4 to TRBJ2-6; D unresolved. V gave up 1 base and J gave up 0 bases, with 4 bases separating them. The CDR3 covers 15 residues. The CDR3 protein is CASSLELSGANVLTF. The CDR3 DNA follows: TGTGCCAGCAGTTTAGAACTCTCTGGGGCCAACGTCCTGACTTTC.

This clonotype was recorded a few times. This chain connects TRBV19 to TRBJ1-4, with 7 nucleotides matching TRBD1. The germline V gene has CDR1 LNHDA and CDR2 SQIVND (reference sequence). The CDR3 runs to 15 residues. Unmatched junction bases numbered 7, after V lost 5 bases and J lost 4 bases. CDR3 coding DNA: TGTGCCAGTAGTCCTGGGACAGCCCATAATGAAAAACTGTTTTTT. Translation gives CASSPGTAHNEKLFF.

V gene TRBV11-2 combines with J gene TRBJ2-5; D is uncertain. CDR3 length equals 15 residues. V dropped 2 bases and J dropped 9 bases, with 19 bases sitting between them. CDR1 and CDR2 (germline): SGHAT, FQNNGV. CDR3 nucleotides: TGTGCCAGCAGCTTATATAAGGCGGAAAGTGAGCCCCAGTACTTC. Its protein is CASSLYKAESEPQYF.

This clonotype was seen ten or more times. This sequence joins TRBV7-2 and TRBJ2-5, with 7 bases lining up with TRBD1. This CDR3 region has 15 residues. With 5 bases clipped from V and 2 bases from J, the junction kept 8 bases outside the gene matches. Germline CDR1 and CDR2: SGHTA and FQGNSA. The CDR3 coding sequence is TGTGCCAGCAGCGCCAGACAGGGTCGGCAAGAGACCCAGTACTTC. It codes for CASSARQGRQETQYF.

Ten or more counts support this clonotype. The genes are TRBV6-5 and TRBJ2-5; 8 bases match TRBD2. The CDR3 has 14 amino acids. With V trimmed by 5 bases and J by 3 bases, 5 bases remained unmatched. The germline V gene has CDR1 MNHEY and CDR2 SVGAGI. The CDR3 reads CASSPSGSEETQYF. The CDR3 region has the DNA TGTGCCAGCAGTCCGAGCGGGAGTGAAGAGACCCAGTACTTC.

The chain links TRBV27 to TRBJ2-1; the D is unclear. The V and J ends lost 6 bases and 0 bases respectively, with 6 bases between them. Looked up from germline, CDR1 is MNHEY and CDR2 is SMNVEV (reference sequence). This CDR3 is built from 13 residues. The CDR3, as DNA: TGTGCCAGCAGCACCCGCTCCTACAATGAGCAGTTCTTC. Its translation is CASSTRSYNEQFF.

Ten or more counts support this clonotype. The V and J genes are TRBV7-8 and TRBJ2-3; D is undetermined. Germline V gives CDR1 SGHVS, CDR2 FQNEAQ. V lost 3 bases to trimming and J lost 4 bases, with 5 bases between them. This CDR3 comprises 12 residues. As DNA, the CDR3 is TGTGCCAGCAGCTTTAAACCAGATACGCAGTATTTT. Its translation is CASSFKPDTQYF.

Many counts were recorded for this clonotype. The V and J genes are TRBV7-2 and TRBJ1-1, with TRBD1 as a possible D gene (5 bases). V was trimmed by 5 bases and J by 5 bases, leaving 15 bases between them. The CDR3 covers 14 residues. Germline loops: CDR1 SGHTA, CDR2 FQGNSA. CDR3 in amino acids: CASSTWDAITEAFF. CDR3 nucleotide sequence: TGTGCCAGCAGCACATGGGACGCGATAACTGAAGCTTTCTTT.

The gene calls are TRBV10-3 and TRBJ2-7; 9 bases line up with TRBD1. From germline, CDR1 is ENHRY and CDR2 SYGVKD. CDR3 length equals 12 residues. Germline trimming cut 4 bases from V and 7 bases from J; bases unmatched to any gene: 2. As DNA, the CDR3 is TGTGCCATCAGTGGGACAGGGGTTGAGCAGTACGTC. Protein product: CAISGTGVEQYV.

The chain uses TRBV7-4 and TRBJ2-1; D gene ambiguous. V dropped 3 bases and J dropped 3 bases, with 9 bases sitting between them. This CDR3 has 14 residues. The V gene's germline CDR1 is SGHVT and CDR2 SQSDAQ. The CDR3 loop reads CASSFYRDYNEQFF. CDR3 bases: TGTGCCAGCAGCTTTTATAGGGACTACAATGAGCAGTTCTTC.

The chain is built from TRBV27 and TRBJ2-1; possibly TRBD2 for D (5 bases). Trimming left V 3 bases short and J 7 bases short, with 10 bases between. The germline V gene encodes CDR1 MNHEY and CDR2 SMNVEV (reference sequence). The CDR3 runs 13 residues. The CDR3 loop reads CASSLGSRNEQFF. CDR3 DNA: TGTGCCAGCAGTTTGGGGAGCCGAAATGAGCAGTTCTTC.

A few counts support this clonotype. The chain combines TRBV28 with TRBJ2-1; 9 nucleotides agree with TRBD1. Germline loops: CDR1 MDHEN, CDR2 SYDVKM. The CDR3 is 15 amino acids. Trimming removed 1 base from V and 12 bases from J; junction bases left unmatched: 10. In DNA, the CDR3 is TGTGCCAGCAGTTTATCCCGACAGGGGGAAGGTGTGCAGTTCTTC. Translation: CASSLSRQGEGVQFF.

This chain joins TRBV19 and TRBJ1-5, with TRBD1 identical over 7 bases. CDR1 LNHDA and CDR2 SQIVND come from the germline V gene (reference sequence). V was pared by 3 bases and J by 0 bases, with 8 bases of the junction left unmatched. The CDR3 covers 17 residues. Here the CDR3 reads CASSILRGQISNQPQHF. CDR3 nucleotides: TGTGCCAGTAGTATCCTACGGGGACAGATTAGCAATCAGCCCCAGCATTTT.